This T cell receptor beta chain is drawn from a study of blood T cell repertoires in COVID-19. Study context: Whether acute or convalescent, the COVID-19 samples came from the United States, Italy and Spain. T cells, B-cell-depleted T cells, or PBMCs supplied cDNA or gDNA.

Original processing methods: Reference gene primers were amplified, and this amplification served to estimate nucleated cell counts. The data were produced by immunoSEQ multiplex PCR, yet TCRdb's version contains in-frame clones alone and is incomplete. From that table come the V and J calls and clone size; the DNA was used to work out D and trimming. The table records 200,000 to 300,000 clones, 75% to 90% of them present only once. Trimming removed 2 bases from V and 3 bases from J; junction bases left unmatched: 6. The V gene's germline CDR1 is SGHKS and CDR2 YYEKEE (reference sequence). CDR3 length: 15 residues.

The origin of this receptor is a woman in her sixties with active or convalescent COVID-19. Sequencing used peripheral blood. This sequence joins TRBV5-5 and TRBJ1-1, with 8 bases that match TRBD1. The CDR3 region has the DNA TGTGCCAGCAGCTTAAGTTCGACAGGGGACACTGAAGCTTTCTTT. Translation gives CASSLSSTGDTEAFF. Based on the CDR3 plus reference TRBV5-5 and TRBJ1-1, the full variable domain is DAGVTQSPTHLIKTRGQQVTLRCSPISGHKSVSWYQQVLGQGPQFIFQYYEKEERGRGNFPDRFSARQFPNYSSELNVNALLLGDSALYLCASSLSSTGDTEAFFGQGTRLTVV.